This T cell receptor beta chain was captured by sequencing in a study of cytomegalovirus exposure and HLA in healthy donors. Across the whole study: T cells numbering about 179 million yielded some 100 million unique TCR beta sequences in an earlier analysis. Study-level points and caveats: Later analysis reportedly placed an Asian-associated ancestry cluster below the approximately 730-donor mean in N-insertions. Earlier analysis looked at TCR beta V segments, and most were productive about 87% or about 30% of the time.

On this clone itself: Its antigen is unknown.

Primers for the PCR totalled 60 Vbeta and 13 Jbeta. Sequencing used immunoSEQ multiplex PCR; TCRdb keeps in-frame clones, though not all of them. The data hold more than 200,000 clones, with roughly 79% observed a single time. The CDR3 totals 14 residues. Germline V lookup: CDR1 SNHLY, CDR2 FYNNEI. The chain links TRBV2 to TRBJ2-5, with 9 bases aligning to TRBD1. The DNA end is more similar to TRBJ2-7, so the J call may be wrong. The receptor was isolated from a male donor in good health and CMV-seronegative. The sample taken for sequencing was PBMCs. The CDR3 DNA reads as TGTGCCAGCACCATAGGACAGGGGAGCAACGAGCAGTACTTC. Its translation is CASTIGQGSNEQYF.